This entry concerns a single T cell receptor (beta chain). These data are taken from a study of blood T cell repertoires in COVID-19. Background on the study: Sites in the United States, Italy and Spain provided acute and convalescent COVID-19 samples.

Original handling: Amplified reference gene primers provided the basis for estimating nucleated cell counts. This table comes from immunoSEQ multiplex PCR, and its TCRdb copy is limited to in-frame clones, with some not included. V and J calls and clone size follow that table, whereas D and trimming were derived from the DNA. Among over 200,000 clones listed, more than 80% were seen once. CDR3 length: 15 residues. Trimming cost V 0 bases and J 3 bases, with 9 bases left between them. The germline V gene encodes CDR1 MNHEY and CDR2 SVGAGI. The sequenced sample consisted of peripheral blood. The chain combines TRBV6-5 with TRBJ2-1; TRBD2 might be the D (6 bases). The clonotype comes from a man aged 30-40 years with COVID-19, enrolled during active disease. The CDR3 DNA sequence: TGTGCCAGCAGTTACTCGGGGGGAAACTACAATGAGCAGTTCTTC. It translates to CASSYSGGNYNEQFF.